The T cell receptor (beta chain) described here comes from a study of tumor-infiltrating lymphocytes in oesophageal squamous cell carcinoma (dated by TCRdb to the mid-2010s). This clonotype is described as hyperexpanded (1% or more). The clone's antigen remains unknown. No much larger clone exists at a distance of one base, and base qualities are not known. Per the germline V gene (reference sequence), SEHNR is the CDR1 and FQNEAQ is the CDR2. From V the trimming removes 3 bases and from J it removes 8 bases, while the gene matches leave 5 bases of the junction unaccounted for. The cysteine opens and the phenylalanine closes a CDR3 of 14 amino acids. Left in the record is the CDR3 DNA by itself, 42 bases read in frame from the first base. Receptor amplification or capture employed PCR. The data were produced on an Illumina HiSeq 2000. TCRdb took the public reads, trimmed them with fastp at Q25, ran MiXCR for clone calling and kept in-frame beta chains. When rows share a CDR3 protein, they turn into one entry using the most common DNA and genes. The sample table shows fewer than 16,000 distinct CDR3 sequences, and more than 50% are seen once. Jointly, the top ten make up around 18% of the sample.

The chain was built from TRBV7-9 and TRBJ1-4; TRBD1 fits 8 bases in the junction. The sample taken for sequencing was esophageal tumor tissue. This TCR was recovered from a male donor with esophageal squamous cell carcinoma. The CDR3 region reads CASSFGQGGEKLFF. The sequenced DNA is TGTGCCAGCAGCTTTGGACAGGGAGGGGAAAAACTGTTTTTT.